This is a list of T cell receptor beta chains from one sample in a study of T cells after posttransplantation cyclophosphamide. Some clones are missing from TCRdb's copy, which holds only in-frame ones; the method was immunoSEQ multiplex PCR. In the table there are roughly 4,600 clones, about 72% of which are singletons. Sequencing used PBMCs, obtained 362 days after allogeneic stem cell transplant with posttransplant cyclophosphamide. The origin of the receptors is a male patient between 55 and 70 years old who received an allogeneic stem cell transplant from an unrelated donor, was CMV-positive, and had acute GVHD only. The graft donor may have given rise to some T cells. The CDR3 runs from the conserved cysteine through the conserved F or W. D genes are given only for firm matches. Clone size, where shown, is once, few, many, or a class for clones that have expanded.

d_call,clone_size,j_call,v_call,cdr3_nt,cdr3_aa
TRBD1,.,TRBJ2-3,TRBV6-1,TGTGCCAGCAGTTTACAGGGGGCAACAGATACGCAGTATTTT,CASSLQGATDTQYF
.,few,TRBJ2-5,TRBV7-8,TGTGCCAGCAGCTTAGAAGGTGGAAGGTACATTGGGGGAGCAGGGGCTGAGGAGCAGTACTTC,CASSLEGGRYIGGAGAEEQYF
.,.,TRBJ2-7,TRBV6-5,TGTGCCAGCAGCCCTGTCGCAGGGAGGATGTACTTC,CASSPVAGRMYF
.,.,TRBJ2-2,TRBV7-9,TGTGCCAGCAGCGATTCAGGGAAAACCGGGGAGCTGTTTTTT,CASSDSGKTGELFF
TRBD1,.,TRBJ1-1,TRBV19,TGTGCCAGTAGTCTGGACAGGGGCGCCTATAACACTGAAGCTTTCTTT,CASSLDRGAYNTEAFF
TRBD1,.,TRBJ1-3,TRBV7-9,TGTGCCAGCAGCCGACAGGGGGCGTCTGGAAACACCATATATTTT,CASSRQGASGNTIYF
TRBD2,.,TRBJ2-7,TRBV4-1,TGCGCCAGCAGCCAAGAGGGAGCGGGGAGCTACGAGCAGTACTTC,CASSQEGAGSYEQYF
TRBD1,.,TRBJ1-3,TRBV7-6,TGTGCCAGCAGCAGTTTGACAGGGACCTCTGGAAACACCATATATTTT,CASSSLTGTSGNTIYF
.,.,TRBJ1-2,TRBV11-2,TGTGCCAGCAGCCCGGACAAGAACTATGGCTACACCTTC,CASSPDKNYGYTF
TRBD1,few,TRBJ2-7,TRBV5-4,TGTGCCAGCAGCCCGCCGGACAGGGAATACGAGCAGTACTTC,CASSPPDREYEQYF
TRBD1,.,TRBJ2-5,TRBV5-1,TGCGCCAGCAGCTCGGGGGACAGGCCATTTGGTAGGACCCAGTACTTC,CASSSGDRPFGRTQYF
.,few,TRBJ1-6,TRBV4-2,TGTGCCAGCAGCCAAAGGCAGGCTCCTACCCTCCACTTT,CASSQRQAPTLHF
.,.,TRBJ2-3,TRBV4-3,TGCGCCAGCAGCCAAGATAGGGACTCGACTAACACAGATACGCAGTATTTT,CASSQDRDSTNTDTQYF
TRBD1,.,TRBJ1-5,TRBV27,TGTGCCAGCAGTTCCGGACAGGGAAGCAATCAGCCCCAGCATTTT,CASSSGQGSNQPQHF
TRBD1,large,TRBJ1-5,TRBV6-6,TGTGCCAGCAGCGCGACAGGGGGCAATCAGCCCCAGCATTTT,CASSATGGNQPQHF
.,few,TRBJ2-7,TRBV10-2,TGCGCCAGCAGTGGGCGGGAAAACTACGAGCAGTACTTC,CASSGRENYEQYF
.,.,TRBJ1-3,TRBV13,TGTGCCAGCAGCCTCGGAGGGGGAGGGCTTATGGGAAACACCATATATTTT,CASSLGGGGLMGNTIYF
.,.,TRBJ2-1,TRBV2,TGTGCCAGCAGTGGGCGGTTGGAACATGAGCAGTTCTTC,CASSGRLEHEQFF
TRBD2,.,TRBJ2-7,TRBV7-2,TGTGCCAGCAGCGAAGCGTCTAGCGGGAACCCCTACGAGCAGTACTTC,CASSEASSGNPYEQYF
TRBD1,.,TRBJ1-2,TRBV6-5,TGTGCCAGCAGCACCACCCCCACAGGGGATGGCTACACCTTC,CASSTTPTGDGYTF
.,.,TRBJ2-5,TRBV14,TGTGCCAGCAGCCAAGCCGGGACAACTGGGAGAGGCCAGTACTTC,CASSQAGTTGRGQYF
.,.,TRBJ1-5,TRBV19,TGTGCCAGTAGCAGCCCCATGGGGGGGGCGAATCAGCCCCAGCATTTT,CASSSPMGGANQPQHF
TRBD2,.,TRBJ2-5,TRBV10-1,TGCGCCAGCAGGAGGGGGCTAGCGGGAGAAGACCAAGAGACCCAGTACTTC,CASRRGLAGEDQETQYF
TRBD1,.,TRBJ2-3,TRBV7-3,TGTGCCAGCAGCCCCCGGACAGGGGGCGCAGATACGCAGTATTTT,CASSPRTGGADTQYF
TRBD2,.,TRBJ2-3,TRBV6-6,TGTGCCAGCAGAGTCCCAGCGGGAGGTCCCACAGATACGCAGTATTTT,CASRVPAGGPTDTQYF
TRBD2,once,TRBJ2-1,TRBV4-2,TGTGCCAGCAGCCTAAGGGAACTAGCGGGGAATGAGCAGTTCTTC,CASSLRELAGNEQFF
.,medium-sized,TRBJ2-5,TRBV4-3,TGCGCCAGCAGCCAAGTGTGGAAAGGGGCCGAGGAAAAGACCCAGTACTTC,CASSQVWKGAEEKTQYF
.,.,TRBJ2-2,TRBV4-3,TGCGCCAGCAGCCAAGAATCCCAGGGGTACGGAGGGGAGCTGTTTTTT,CASSQESQGYGGELFF
TRBD2,.,TRBJ2-7,TRBV10-2,TGCGCCAGCAGTGGTTCTGGGACTAGCGGTTCGTACGAGCAGTACTTC,CASSGSGTSGSYEQYF
TRBD1,once,TRBJ1-5,TRBV7-2,TGTGCCAGCAGCGCTCGACAGGGCTATCAGCCCCAGCATTTT,CASSARQGYQPQHF
.,.,TRBJ2-4,TRBV7-9,TGTGCCAGCAGCGCCCTGACAGGGGAGGGGGTAGCCAAAAACATTCAGTACTTC,CASSALTGEGVAKNIQYF
TRBD2,.,TRBJ2-3,TRBV4-1,TGCGCCAGCAGCCAAGAGAGGACTAGCGGGACCCGGACAGATACGCAGTATTTT,CASSQERTSGTRTDTQYF
.,.,TRBJ1-2,TRBV6-5,TGTGCCAGCAGCCCCCGTTTAGGAGGACACTATGGCTACACCTTC,CASSPRLGGHYGYTF